Presented here are 19 T cell receptor beta chains from one specimen sequenced in a study of OX40 agonist ivuxolimab in advanced cancers. The method was immunoSEQ multiplex PCR; TCRdb's version includes in-frame clones alone and lacks a portion of them. The sample holds about 68,000 clones, around 93% seen once. The source material was CD4+ or CD8+ T cells sorted from blood, sampled in a trial of the OX40 agonist ivuxolimab. Every receptor here comes from an adult with an advanced solid tumor such as melanoma, head and neck, liver or kidney cancer.

The chain combines TRBV28 with TRBJ2-5; tentative D call: TRBD1 (6 bases). This CDR3 has 15 amino acids. Trimming removed 4 bases from V and 3 bases from J, with 15 bases in between. CDR1 MDHEN and CDR2 SYDVKM come from the germline V gene. In DNA form, the CDR3 reads TGTGCCAGCAGTTCCAACAGGGTTCGGGAAGAGACCCAGTACTTC. Translating it yields CASSSNRVREETQYF.

This chain uses TRBV6-1 with TRBJ1-5; D remains ambiguous. This CDR3 is built from 15 residues. V gave up 3 bases and J gave up 0 bases, with 9 bases separating them. Per germline, CDR1 MNHNS and CDR2 SASEGT. The CDR3 sequence is CASSDQPYSNQPQHF. The CDR3 coding sequence is TGTGCCAGCAGTGATCAGCCTTATAGCAATCAGCCCCAGCATTTT.

The rearrangement links TRBV12-5 to TRBJ2-3, with D perhaps matching TRBD1 (5 bases). The CDR3 loop spans 12 amino acids. Germline V lookup: CDR1 LGHNT, CDR2 FRNRAP. Trimming took off 1 base at V and 6 bases at J, with 5 bases between the two ends. DNA of the CDR3: TGTGCTAGTGGTTTGGAGGGGGATACGCAGTATTTT. It specifies CASGLEGDTQYF.

This chain links TRBV19 with TRBJ1-2; 7 nucleotides align to TRBD1. The CDR3 is 11 residues long. Germline values: CDR1 LNHDA, CDR2 SQIVND (reference sequence). The V gene end was trimmed by 10 bases and the J gene end by 7 bases; junction bases not matched to a gene: 6. In DNA form, the CDR3 reads TGTGCCACCCAGGGGGGGGGTGGCTACACCTTC. It translates to CATQGGGGYTF.

The chain recombines TRBV19 with TRBJ2-2, with a possible D match to TRBD1 (6 bases). The CDR3 totals 17 residues. Trimming removed 6 bases at V and 2 bases at J, with 19 bases between. Germline CDR1 LNHDA, CDR2 SQIVND (reference sequence). DNA for the CDR3: TGTGCCAGTAGCCGCGACAGGTCCCTACTAAACACCGGGGAGCTGTTTTTT. It yields the protein CASSRDRSLLNTGELFF.

The rearrangement joins TRBV23-1 to TRBJ2-5, with D perhaps TRBD2 (5 bases). TRBV23-1 is noted as an ORF with a role that remains uncertain. V dropped 2 bases and J dropped 2 bases, with 9 bases sitting between them. The CDR3 runs to 14 residues. The CDR3 is CASSQRTSQETQYF. In DNA, the CDR3 is TGCGCCAGCAGTCAAAGGACTTCTCAAGAGACCCAGTACTTC.

This clone is a singleton in its sample. The rearrangement links TRBV6-5 to TRBJ1-5; TRBD1 matches at 7 bases. With 6 bases clipped from V and 3 bases from J, the junction kept 8 bases outside the gene matches. Germline values: CDR1 MNHEY, CDR2 SVGAGI. CDR3 length: 15 residues. CDR3 sequence reads: CASRLTGEYNQPQHF. In nucleotides, the CDR3 is TGTGCCAGCAGACTAACAGGGGAGTACAATCAGCCCCAGCATTTT.

This clone was detected only once. This chain links TRBV30 with TRBJ1-3; TRBD1 is a possible D gene (6 bases). In germline, CDR1 is GTSNPN, CDR2 SVGIG (reference sequence). The germline V and J ends were trimmed by 3 bases and 2 bases, with 11 bases remaining between them. CDR3 length equals 14 residues. The CDR3 DNA reads TGTGCCTGGAGAATGGGGGGCACTGGAAACACCATATATTTT. Its translation: CAWRMGGTGNTIYF.

This clone showed up just a few times. The chain carries TRBV19 and TRBJ2-5; 10 bases align to TRBD2. This CDR3 spans 14 amino acids. V shed 4 bases, J shed 4 bases, and the junction held 3 bases outside the gene matches. Germline CDR1 LNHDA, CDR2 SQIVND (reference sequence). For the CDR3, the DNA is TGTGCCAGTAGTAAGCGGGGGGGCGGAGAGACCCAGTACTTC. This sequence encodes CASSKRGGGETQYF.

V usage is TRBV5-1 and J usage is TRBJ1-2; 10 positions agree with TRBD1. The trim removed 4 bases at V and 7 bases at J, leaving 4 bases unmatched. Germline V gene sequence: CDR1 SGHRS, CDR2 YFSETQ. The length of the CDR3 is 13 residues. CDR3 DNA: TGCGCCAGCAGCAATGGACAGGGGGGTGGCTACACCTTC. Amino acids: CASSNGQGGGYTF.

The V call is TRBV5-1, the J call TRBJ1-3; D uncertain. The CDR3 is made up of 16 amino acids. The ends were cut back, 1 base at V and 8 bases at J, with 19 bases in the middle. CDR1 is SGHRS, CDR2 YFSETQ, per germline. The CDR3: CASSLNGYGSRYTIYF. In nucleotides, the CDR3 is TGCGCCAGCAGCTTGAACGGGTACGGGAGTAGGTACACCATATATTTT. Full variable domain (missing parts from reference TRBV5-1 and TRBJ1-3): KAGVTQTPRYLIKTRGQQVTLSCSPISGHRSVSWYQQTPGQGLQFLFEYFSETQRNKGNFPGRFSGRQFSNSRSEMNVSTLELGDSALYLCASSLNGYGSRYTIYFGEGSWLTVV.

This chain uses TRBV2 with TRBJ1-1; 8 nucleotides align to TRBD1. CDR1 is SNHLY, CDR2 FYNNEI, per germline. The CDR3 is 14 residues long. Trimming cost V 2 bases and J 5 bases; bases outside gene matches: 4. CDR3 region: CASSEQGASTEAFF. CDR3 nucleotide sequence: TGTGCCAGCAGTGAACAGGGGGCGTCGACTGAAGCTTTCTTT. Together with reference TRBV2 and TRBJ1-1, the CDR3 gives the full variable domain: EPEVTQTPSHQVTQMGQEVILRCVPISNHLYFYWYRQILGQKVEFLVSFYNNEISEKSEIFDDQFSVERPDGSNFTLKIRSTKLEDSAMYFCASSEQGASTEAFFGQGTRLTVV.

The chain joins TRBV7-2 to TRBJ2-7; D tentatively reads TRBD1 or TRBD2 (6 bases each). This CDR3 comprises 15 residues. Germline V gene sequence: CDR1 SGHTA, CDR2 FQGNSA. V lost 3 bases, J lost 5 bases, and 17 bases lay in between. The CDR3 DNA follows: TGTGCCAGCAGCTTTCCGAGGGGGGATCGGAACGAGCAGTACTTC. The encoded protein is CASSFPRGDRNEQYF.

The CDR3 here is CASSLDIAGQYF. CDR3 nucleotides: TGTGCCAGCAGCTTAGATATAGCCGGGCAGTACTTC. The chain employs TRBV7-9 and TRBJ2-7; no definite D call. The germline V gene has CDR1 SEHNR and CDR2 FQNEAQ (reference sequence). This CDR3 is built from 12 residues. The ends were cut back, 1 base at V and 9 bases at J, with 10 bases in the middle.

This clone was recorded once. Here the CDR3 reads CASSPRTGTFVGNTF. The CDR3 bases are TGTGCCAGTAGTCCCCGGACAGGAACTTTTGTGGGTAACACCTTC. The chain combines TRBV19 with TRBJ1-2, with 7 positions matching TRBD1. The V gene's germline CDR1 is LNHDA and CDR2 SQIVND (reference sequence). The CDR3 sequence is 15 residues long. The V gene end was trimmed by 5 bases and the J gene end by 12 bases; junction bases not matched to a gene: 18.

V gene TRBV5-6 combines with J gene TRBJ2-1; D is possibly TRBD2 (5 bases). The CDR3 spans 16 residues. Germline values: CDR1 SGHDT, CDR2 YYEEEE. V was shortened by 0 bases and J by 3 bases, with 13 bases between the two germline ends. CDR3 sequence (DNA): TGTGCCAGCAGCTTGGTCGGGGTCGGGTTCTACAATGAGCAGTTCTTC. It is translated as CASSLVGVGFYNEQFF.

V and J are TRBV19 and TRBJ2-2; no definite D call. V was pared by 3 bases and J by 1 base, with 6 bases between. This CDR3 comprises 14 residues. CDR1 is LNHDA and CDR2 is SQIVND in the germline V gene (reference sequence). Here the CDR3 reads CASSIGENTGELFF. DNA for the CDR3: TGTGCCAGTAGTATTGGGGAGAACACCGGGGAGCTGTTTTTT.

The gene calls are TRBV6-1 and TRBJ1-2; possibly TRBD1 for D (5 bases). The CDR3 extends over 14 amino acids. Trimming removed 8 bases at V and 4 bases at J, with 17 bases between. CDR1 and CDR2 (germline): MNHNS, SASEGT. The CDR3 loop is CASSMTVHSYGYTF. DNA for the CDR3: TGTGCCAGCTCGATGACAGTCCATTCCTATGGCTACACCTTC.

The chain joins TRBV7-8 to TRBJ1-5; tentatively, D is TRBD1 (5 bases). The V gene's germline CDR1 is SGHVS and CDR2 FQNEAQ. Trimming pared 4 bases from V and 0 bases from J, leaving 25 bases between. The CDR3 sequence is 20 residues long. The CDR3 loop is CASSYAAWGKQRNSNQPQHF. The DNA of the CDR3 is TGTGCCAGCAGCTATGCTGCCTGGGGGAAACAAAGGAATAGCAATCAGCCCCAGCATTTT.